This T cell receptor (beta chain) was sequenced for a study of OX40 agonist ivuxolimab in advanced cancers. V lost 4 bases and J lost 8, with 14 bases in between. Germline values: CDR1 MGHDK, CDR2 SYGVNS. The CDR3 extends over 14 amino acids. The method was immunoSEQ multiplex PCR; TCRdb's version includes in-frame clones alone and lacks a portion of them. The sample consists of approximately 88,000 clones, 70% to 90% of them appearing once. This clone was detected once. The receptor was derived from an adult with an advanced solid tumor such as melanoma, head and neck, liver or kidney cancer. The chain carries TRBV25-1 and TRBJ2-2; D ambiguous. Sequencing was performed on CD4+ or CD8+ T cells sorted from blood, taken in a trial of the OX40 agonist ivuxolimab. The CDR3 DNA follows: TGTGCCAGCAGTGTAGGGCTGGCCCCGGGGGAGCTGTTTTTT. Protein: CASSVGLAPGELFF.